This T cell receptor (beta chain) is from a study of STAT5B mutations in CD4+ large granular lymphocyte leukemia (dated by TCRdb to the early 2020s). Notes on the research overall: Among the healthy controls, the CDR3 'QG' motif was associated with a particular HLA allele. The purity of purified fractions was confirmed by flow cytometry on FACSCanto II or FACSVerse to exceed 95% among lymphocytes. The TCRbeta repertoires of CD4+ T-cell large granular lymphocyte leukemia patients were compared with the TCRbeta repertoires of healthy blood donors. Study-wide findings and limitations: The data were not HLA-matched, and the relatively small sample size could explain the higher clonality seen in CD4+ compared with CD8+ T-LGLL. Main leukemic clonotypes were private to each patient, although 20% to 30% appeared at low frequency in other patients' non-leukemic repertoires. Compared with healthy CD4+ repertoires, CD4-sorted patient repertoires appeared more clonal, and this difference remained even after the putative leukemic clones were removed.

Of note for this clone: Its antigen remains unidentified. Per-base qualities were not stored, and no clone one base away is much larger.

Healthy controls were 35 or so blood donors whose buffy coats came from the Finnish Red Cross blood service. All TCR-sequenced material derived from peripheral blood: patient blood samples and healthy donor buffy coats. Peripheral blood mononuclear cells were isolated by Ficoll-Hypaque gradient centrifugation. For the healthy controls, CD4+ cells were obtained from buffy coats by magnetic purification. The Gentra Puregene Cell and Tissue kit was used to extract genomic DNA, and a Qubit 2.0 fluorometer was used to measure the amount of genomic DNA. The immunoSEQ assay at survey resolution was used to sequence TCRbeta rearrangements from genomic DNA. Per the original workflow: A lowest detectable productive clonotype frequency of 2.59 x 10-5 was observed in the TCR sequencing data. Analyses included only productive TCRbeta rearrangements, meaning complete and in-frame sequences. Simpson clonality, calculated in the immunoSEQ Analyzer version 3.0, was used as the measure of sample clonality. Based on frequency, clones were grouped as very rare, small, medium, large (1-20%) or hyperexpanded (>20%). Generation probabilities were estimated with OLGA 1.2.3, V-gene circos plots were made with VDJtools, specificities were looked up in VDJdb, and CDR3 motifs were identified with GLIPH. The table was pulled from immuneACCESS by TCRdb, which kept in-frame rearrangements only. Such tables lose some clones; where checked, under half of the loss comes from unresolved V genes, and the rest has no known cause. The DNA gave D and trimming, while V, J and clone size come from that table. This sample lists over 20,000 clones; roughly 79% were detected once. Less than 0.4% of the sample belongs to the ten largest clones.

The sample consisted of CD4+ T cells from blood buffy coats. The sequence was obtained from a human donor in good health.

The CDR3 loop reads CARSSSPEGIGSGNTIYF. The DNA is TGTGCCAGAAGCTCTTCTCCGGAAGGGATAGGCTCTGGAAACACCATATATTTT. Rearrangement joined TRBV7-5 to TRBJ1-3. TRBV7-5 is annotated as a pseudogene. The CDR3 spans 18 residues, from the cysteine through the phenylalanine. Just the 54-base CDR3 DNA is kept, in frame starting at base 1.